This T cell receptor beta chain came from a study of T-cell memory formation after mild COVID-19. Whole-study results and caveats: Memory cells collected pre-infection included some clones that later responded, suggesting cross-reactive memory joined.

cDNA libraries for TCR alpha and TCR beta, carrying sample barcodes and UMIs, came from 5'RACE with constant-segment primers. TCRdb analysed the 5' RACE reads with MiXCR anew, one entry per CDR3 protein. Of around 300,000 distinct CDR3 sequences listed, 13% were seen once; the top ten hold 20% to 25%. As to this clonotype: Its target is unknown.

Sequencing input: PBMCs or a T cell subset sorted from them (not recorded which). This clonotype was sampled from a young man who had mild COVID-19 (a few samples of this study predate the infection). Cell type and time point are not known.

The CDR3 DNA sequence: TGTGCCAGCAGCTCGAACAGGGGGGCAGATACGCAGTATTTT. It codes for CASSSNRGADTQYF. The chain recombines TRBV11-2 with TRBJ2-3; TRBD1 agrees at 8 bases. Germline-derived CDR1 and CDR2 are SGHAT and FQNNGV. V gave up 4 bases and J gave up 4 bases; unmatched junction bases: 4. This CDR3 contains 14 residues.